This TCR beta chain was sequenced for a study of cytomegalovirus exposure and HLA in healthy donors. Broader study findings: With further analysis later on, most CMV-associated TCR beta chains appeared HLA-restricted. Researchers reportedly found TCR beta sequences accurately predicted most subjects' HLA-A and HLA-B alleles.

PCR used 60 Vbeta primers and 13 Jbeta primers. The table came from immunoSEQ multiplex PCR; TCRdb's copy has only in-frame clones and leaves some out. Among some 110,000 clones listed, 9.5% to 13% were seen once. V was clipped by 8 bases and J by 1 base, with 11 bases between them. Germline V lookup: CDR1 MNHNS, CDR2 SASEGT. The CDR3 covers 13 residues. As to this clone: The antigen is not known.

The chain uses TRBV6-1 and TRBJ1-1; no clear D. The receptor was derived from a man aged 35-49 years in good health and CMV-seropositive. Source material: PBMCs. The CDR3 spells CASLAGQNTEAFF. The CDR3, as DNA: TGTGCCAGCTTGGCGGGTCAGAACACTGAAGCTTTCTTT.